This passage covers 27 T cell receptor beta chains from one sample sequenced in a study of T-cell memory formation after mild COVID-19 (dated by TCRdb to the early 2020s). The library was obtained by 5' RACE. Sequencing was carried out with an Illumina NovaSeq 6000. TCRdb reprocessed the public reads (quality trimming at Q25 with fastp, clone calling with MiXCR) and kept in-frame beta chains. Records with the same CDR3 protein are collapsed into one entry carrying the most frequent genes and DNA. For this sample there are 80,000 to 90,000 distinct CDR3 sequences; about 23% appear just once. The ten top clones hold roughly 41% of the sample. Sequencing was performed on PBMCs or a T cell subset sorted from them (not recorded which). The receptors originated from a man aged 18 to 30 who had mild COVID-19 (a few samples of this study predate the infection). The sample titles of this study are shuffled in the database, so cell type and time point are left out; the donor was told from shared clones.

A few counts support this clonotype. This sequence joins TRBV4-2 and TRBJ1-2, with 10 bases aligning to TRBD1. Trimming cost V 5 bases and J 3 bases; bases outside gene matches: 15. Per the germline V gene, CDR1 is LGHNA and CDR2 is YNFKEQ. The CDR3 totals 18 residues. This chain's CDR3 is CASSVPAKGQGPDYGYTF. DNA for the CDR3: TGTGCCAGCAGCGTACCAGCGAAGGGACAGGGGCCCGACTATGGCTACACCTTC.

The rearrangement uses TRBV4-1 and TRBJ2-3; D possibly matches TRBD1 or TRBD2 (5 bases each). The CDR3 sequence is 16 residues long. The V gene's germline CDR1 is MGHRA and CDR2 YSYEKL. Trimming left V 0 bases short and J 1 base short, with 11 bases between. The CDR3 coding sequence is TGCGCCAGCAGCCAAGACGGGGCGTTGGGCACAGATACGCAGTATTTT. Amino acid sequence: CASSQDGALGTDTQYF.

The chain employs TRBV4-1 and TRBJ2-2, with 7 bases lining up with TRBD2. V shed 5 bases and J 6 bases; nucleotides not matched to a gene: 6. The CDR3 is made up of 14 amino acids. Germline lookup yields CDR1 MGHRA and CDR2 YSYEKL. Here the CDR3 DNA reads TGCGCCAGCAGCGTAACGCTAGCGGCCGGGGAGCTGTTTTTT. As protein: CASSVTLAAGELFF.

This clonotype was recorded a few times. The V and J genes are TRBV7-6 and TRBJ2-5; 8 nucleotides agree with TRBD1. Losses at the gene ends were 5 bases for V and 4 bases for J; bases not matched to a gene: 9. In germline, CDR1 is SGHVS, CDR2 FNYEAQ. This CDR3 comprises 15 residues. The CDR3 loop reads CASSTDRVVGETQYF. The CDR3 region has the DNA TGTGCCAGCAGCACGGACAGGGTTGTAGGAGAGACCCAGTACTTC. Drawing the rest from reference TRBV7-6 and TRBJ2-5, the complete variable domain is GAGVSQSPRYKVTKRGQDVALRCDPISGHVSLYWYRQALGQGPEFLTYFNYEAQQDKSGLPNDRFSAERPEGSISTLTIQRTEQRDSAMYRCASSTDRVVGETQYFGPGTRLLVL.

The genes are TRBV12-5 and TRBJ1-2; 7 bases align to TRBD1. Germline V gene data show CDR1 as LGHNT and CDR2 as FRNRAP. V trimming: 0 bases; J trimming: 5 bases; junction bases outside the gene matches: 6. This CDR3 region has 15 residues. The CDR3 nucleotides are TGTGCTAGTGGTTTGGTACAAGGACAGGAATATGGCTACACCTTC. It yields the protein CASGLVQGQEYGYTF.

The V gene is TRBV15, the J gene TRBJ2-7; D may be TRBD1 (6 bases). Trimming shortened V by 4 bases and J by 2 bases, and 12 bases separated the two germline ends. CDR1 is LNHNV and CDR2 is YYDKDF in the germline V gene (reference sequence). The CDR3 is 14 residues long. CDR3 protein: CATSIPGVPYEQYF. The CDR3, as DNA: TGTGCCACCAGCATTCCAGGGGTGCCCTACGAGCAGTACTTC.

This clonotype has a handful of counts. The CDR3 region has the DNA TGTGCCAGCAGTTTTGGGGCCAGCAATCAGCCCCAGCATTTT. Translated: CASSFGASNQPQHF. V is TRBV27 and J is TRBJ1-5; D is perhaps TRBD1 (5 bases). The V gene's germline CDR1 is MNHEY and CDR2 SMNVEV (reference sequence). The V gene lost 3 bases and the J gene lost 1 base, with 7 bases spanning the gap. This CDR3 is built from 14 residues.

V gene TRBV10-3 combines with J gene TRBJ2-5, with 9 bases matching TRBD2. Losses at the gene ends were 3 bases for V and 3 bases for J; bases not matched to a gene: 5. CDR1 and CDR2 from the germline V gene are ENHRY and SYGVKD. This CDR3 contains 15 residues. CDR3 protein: CAISDPPSGEETQYF. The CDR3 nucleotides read TGTGCCATCAGTGATCCGCCTAGCGGGGAAGAGACCCAGTACTTC.

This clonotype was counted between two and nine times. CDR3 coding DNA: TGTGCCAGCTCACAAAAGGGGGCTGGAGAGACCCAGTACTTC. This sequence encodes CASSQKGAGETQYF. The chain combines TRBV18 with TRBJ2-5; 7 bases align to TRBD1. Trimming removed 4 bases from V and 4 bases from J; junction bases left unmatched: 6. The CDR3 spans 14 residues. The germline V gene has CDR1 KGHSH and CDR2 LQKENI. The whole variable domain, remainder taken from reference TRBV18 and TRBJ2-5, is NAGVMQNPRHLVRRRGQEARLRCSPMKGHSHVYWYRQLPEEGLKFMVYLQKENIIDESGMPKERFSAEFPKEGPSILRIQQVVRGDSAAYFCASSQKGAGETQYFGPGTRLLVL.

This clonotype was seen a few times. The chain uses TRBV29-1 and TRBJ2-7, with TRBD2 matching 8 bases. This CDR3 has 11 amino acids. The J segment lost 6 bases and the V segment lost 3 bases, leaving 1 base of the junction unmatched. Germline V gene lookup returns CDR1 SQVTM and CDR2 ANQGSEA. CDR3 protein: CSVDGGVEQYF. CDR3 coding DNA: TGCAGCGTTGACGGGGGGGTCGAGCAGTACTTC.

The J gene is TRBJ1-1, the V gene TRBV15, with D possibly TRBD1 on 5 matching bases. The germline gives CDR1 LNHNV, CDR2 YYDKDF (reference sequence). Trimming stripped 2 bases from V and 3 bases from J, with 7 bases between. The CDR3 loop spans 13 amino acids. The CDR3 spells CATSRMGDTEAFF. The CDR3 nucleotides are TGTGCCACCAGCAGAATGGGGGACACTGAAGCTTTCTTT. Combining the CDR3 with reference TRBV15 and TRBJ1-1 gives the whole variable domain DAMVIQNPRYQVTQFGKPVTLSCSQTLNHNVMYWYQQKSSQAPKLLFHYYDKDFNNEADTPDNFQSRRPNTSFCFLDIRSPGLGDTAMYLCATSRMGDTEAFFGQGTRLTVV.

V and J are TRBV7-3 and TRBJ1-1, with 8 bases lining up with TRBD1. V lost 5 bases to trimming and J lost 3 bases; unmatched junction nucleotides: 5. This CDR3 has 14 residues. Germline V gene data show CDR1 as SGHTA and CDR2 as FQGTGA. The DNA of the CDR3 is TGTGCCAGCAGCCCACAGGGGGAGGACACTGAAGCTTTCTTT. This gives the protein CASSPQGEDTEAFF.

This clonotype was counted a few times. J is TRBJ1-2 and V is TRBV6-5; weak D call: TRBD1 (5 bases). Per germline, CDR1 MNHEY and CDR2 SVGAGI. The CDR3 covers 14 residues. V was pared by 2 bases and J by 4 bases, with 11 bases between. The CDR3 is CASSYGLGGYGYTF. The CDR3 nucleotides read TGTGCCAGCAGTTACGGACTCGGGGGCTATGGCTACACCTTC.

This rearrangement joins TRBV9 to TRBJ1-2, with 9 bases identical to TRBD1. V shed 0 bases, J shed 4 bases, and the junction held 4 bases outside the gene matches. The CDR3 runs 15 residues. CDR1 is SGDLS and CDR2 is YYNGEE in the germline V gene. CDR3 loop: CASSVDRTGAYGYTF. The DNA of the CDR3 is TGTGCCAGCAGCGTAGATAGGACAGGGGCCTATGGCTACACCTTC.

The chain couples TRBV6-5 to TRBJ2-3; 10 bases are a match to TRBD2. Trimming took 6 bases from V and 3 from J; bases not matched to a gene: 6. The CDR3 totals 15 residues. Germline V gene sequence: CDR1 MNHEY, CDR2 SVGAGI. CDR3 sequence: CASRLSGGSTDTQYF. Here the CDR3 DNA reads TGTGCCAGCAGGCTTAGCGGGGGGTCTACAGATACGCAGTATTTT.

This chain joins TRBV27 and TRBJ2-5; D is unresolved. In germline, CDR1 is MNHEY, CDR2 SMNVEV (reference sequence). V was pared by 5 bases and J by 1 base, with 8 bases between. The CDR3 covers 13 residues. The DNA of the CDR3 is TGTGCCAGCAGTCCTACCGGCCAAGAGACCCAGTACTTC. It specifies CASSPTGQETQYF.

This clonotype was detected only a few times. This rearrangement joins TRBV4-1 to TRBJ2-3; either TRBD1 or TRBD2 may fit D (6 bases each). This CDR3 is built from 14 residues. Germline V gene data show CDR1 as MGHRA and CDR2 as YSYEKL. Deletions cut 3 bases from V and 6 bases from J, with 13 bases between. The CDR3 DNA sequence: TGCGCCAGCAGCCATCTAGGGGGGTTGGATACGCAGTATTTT. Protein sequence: CASSHLGGLDTQYF.

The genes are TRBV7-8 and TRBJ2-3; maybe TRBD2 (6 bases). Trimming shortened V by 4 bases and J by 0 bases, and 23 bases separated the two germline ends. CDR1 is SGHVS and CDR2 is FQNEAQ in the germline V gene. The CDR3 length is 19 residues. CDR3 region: CASSSTRLGEAVSTDTQYF. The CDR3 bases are TGTGCCAGCAGCTCCACCCGGCTGGGGGAGGCGGTGAGCACAGATACGCAGTATTTT.

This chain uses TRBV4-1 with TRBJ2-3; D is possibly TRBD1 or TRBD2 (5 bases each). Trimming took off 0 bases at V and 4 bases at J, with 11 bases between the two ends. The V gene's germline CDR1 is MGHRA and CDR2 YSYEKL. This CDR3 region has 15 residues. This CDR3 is CASSQDVGVADTQYF. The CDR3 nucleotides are TGCGCCAGCAGCCAAGATGTGGGGGTGGCAGATACGCAGTATTTT.

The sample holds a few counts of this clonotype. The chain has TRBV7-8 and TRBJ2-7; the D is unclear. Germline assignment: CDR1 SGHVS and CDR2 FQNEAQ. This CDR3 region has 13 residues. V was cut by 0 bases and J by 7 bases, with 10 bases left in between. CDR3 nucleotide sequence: TGTGCCAGCAGCTTAGCCGCGCATACGGAGCAGTACGTC. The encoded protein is CASSLAAHTEQYV.

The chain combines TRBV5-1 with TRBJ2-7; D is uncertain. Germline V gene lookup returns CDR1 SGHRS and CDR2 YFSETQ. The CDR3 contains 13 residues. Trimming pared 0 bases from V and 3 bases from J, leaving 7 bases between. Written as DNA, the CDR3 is TGCGCCAGCAGCTTGGGGTATGGCTACGAGCAGTACTTC. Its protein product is CASSLGYGYEQYF. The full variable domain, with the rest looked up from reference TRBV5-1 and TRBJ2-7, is KAGVTQTPRYLIKTRGQQVTLSCSPISGHRSVSWYQQTPGQGLQFLFEYFSETQRNKGNFPGRFSGRQFSNSRSEMNVSTLELGDSALYLCASSLGYGYEQYFGPGTRLTVT.

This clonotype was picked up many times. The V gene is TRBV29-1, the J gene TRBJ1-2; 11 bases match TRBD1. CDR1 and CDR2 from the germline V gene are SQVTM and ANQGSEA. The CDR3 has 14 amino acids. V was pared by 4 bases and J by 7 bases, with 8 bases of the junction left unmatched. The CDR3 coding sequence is TGCAGCGTTGTGGGGGGACAGGGGGGTCGTGGCTACACCTTC. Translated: CSVVGGQGGRGYTF.

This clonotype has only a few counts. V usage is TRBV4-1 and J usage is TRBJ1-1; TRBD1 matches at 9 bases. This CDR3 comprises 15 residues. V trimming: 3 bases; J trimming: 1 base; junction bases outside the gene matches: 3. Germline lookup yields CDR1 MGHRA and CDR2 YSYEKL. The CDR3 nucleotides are TGCGCCAGCAGCCACTCGGACAGGGGGAACACTGAAGCTTTCTTT. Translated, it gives CASSHSDRGNTEAFF.

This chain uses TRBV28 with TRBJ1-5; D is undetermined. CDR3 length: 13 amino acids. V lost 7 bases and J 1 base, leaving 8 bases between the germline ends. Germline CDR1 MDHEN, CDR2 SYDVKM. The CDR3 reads CASKDGSNQPQHF. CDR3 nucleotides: TGTGCCAGCAAGGACGGAAGCAATCAGCCCCAGCATTTT. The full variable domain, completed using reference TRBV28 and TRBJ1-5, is DVKVTQSSRYLVKRTGEKVFLECVQDMDHENMFWYRQDPGLGLRLIYFSYDVKMKEKGDIPEGYSVSREKKERFSLILESASTNQTSMYLCASKDGSNQPQHFGDGTRLSIL.

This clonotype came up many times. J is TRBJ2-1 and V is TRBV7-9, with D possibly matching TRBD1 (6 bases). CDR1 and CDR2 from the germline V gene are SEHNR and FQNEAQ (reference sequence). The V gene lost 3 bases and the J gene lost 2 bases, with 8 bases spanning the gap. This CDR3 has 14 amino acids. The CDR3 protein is CASSFGGAYNEQFF. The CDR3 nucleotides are TGTGCCAGCAGCTTTGGGGGCGCCTACAATGAGCAGTTCTTC.

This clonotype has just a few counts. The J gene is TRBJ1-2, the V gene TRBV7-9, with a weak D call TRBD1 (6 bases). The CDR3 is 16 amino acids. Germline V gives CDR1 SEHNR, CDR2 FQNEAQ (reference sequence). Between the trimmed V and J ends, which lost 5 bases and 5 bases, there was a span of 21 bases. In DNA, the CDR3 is TGTGCCAGCAGCCCACCCTTCTGGGGGCGGTGGTATGGCTACACCTTC. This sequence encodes CASSPPFWGRWYGYTF.

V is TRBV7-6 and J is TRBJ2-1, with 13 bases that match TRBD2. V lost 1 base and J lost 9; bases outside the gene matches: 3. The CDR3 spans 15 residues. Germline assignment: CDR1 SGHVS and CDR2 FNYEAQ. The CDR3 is CASSLGLAGGLEQFF. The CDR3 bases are TGTGCCAGCAGCTTAGGACTAGCGGGGGGACTTGAGCAGTTCTTC.